The rows below give T cell receptor beta chains drawn from one sample of a study of blood T cell repertoires in COVID-19. Using immunoSEQ multiplex PCR, the repertoire was profiled, and TCRdb retains in-frame clones only, with some absent. The data contain more than 350,000 clones, roughly 86% of them seen just once; the ten biggest clones take up about 10%. The sequenced material came from peripheral blood. All receptors come from a woman in her thirties with COVID-19, enrolled during active disease. The CDR3 runs from the conserved cysteine through the conserved F or W. A D gene is named only where the DNA matches it firmly. Part of the rows lack a size; the others show once, few, many or a class for expanded clones.

V gene	J gene	D gene	clone size	CDR3 DNA	CDR3 protein
TRBV11-2	TRBJ2-7	NA	NA	TGTGCCAGCAGCTTTTCCGGGACATCGAGGGACGAGCAGTACTTC	CASSFSGTSRDEQYF
TRBV7-9	TRBJ2-1	TRBD2	many	TGTGCCAGCAGTGGGTCAGCGGGAGGGTCTTCCTACAATGAGCAGTTCTTC	CASSGSAGGSSYNEQFF
TRBV14	TRBJ2-7	NA	NA	TGTGCCAGCAGCCAAGAGGCGTCCGGGAGTAGCCAGCAGTACTTC	CASSQEASGSSQQYF
TRBV30	TRBJ1-4	NA	NA	TGTGCCTGGAGCCGATACGGGACAACTGAAAAACTGTTTTTT	CAWSRYGTTEKLFF
TRBV19	TRBJ2-7	NA	once	TGTGCCAGTAGTATACGTCCCACCCCCAGTATCGAGCAGTACTTC	CASSIRPTPSIEQYF
TRBV27	TRBJ2-5	TRBD2	NA	TGTGCCAGCAGTTCCGGGACTAGCGGCCTGCAAGAGACCCAGTACTTC	CASSSGTSGLQETQYF
TRBV10-1	TRBJ1-1	TRBD1	NA	TGCGCCAGCAGTGATGACAGGGGTGGAGGGGAAGCTTTCTTT	CASSDDRGGGEAFF
TRBV5-1	TRBJ2-7	NA	NA	TGCGCCAGCGGCGGGGGCGGGTACGAGCAGTACTTC	CASGGGGYEQYF
TRBV3-1/TRBV3-2	TRBJ2-7	TRBD1	NA	TGTGCCAGCAGAGGGACAGGGCAAAACGAGCAGTACTTC	CASRGTGQNEQYF
TRBV7-9	TRBJ2-4	TRBD2	NA	TGTGCCAGCAGCTTCCCCAGGACTAGCGGGAGGGAAAACATTCAGTACTTC	CASSFPRTSGRENIQYF
TRBV30	TRBJ2-1	NA	once	TGTGCCTGGCTTCAGGGCCACAATGAGCAGTTCTTC	CAWLQGHNEQFF
TRBV2	TRBJ1-5	TRBD1	NA	TGTGCCAGCAGCGAGGGGACAGGCAATCAGCCCCAGCATTTT	CASSEGTGNQPQHF
TRBV7-9	TRBJ2-5	NA	NA	TGTGCCAGCAGCTGGGGTCCAACAGGGTATGCCGGAGAGACCCAGTACTTC	CASSWGPTGYAGETQYF
TRBV28	TRBJ1-6	NA	once	TGTGCCAGCAGCCCGCAGGAATCTTATTCACCCCTCCACTTT	CASSPQESYSPLHF
TRBV3-1/TRBV3-2	TRBJ1-4	NA	once	TGTGCCAGCAGCCACAGGGTCCGAGAAAAACTGTTTTTT	CASSHRVREKLFF
TRBV18	TRBJ2-3	NA	NA	TGTGCCAGCTCACCAATCACGGGCCCGGGCGGGGGCACAGATACGCAGTATTTT	CASSPITGPGGGTDTQYF
TRBV18	TRBJ1-2	NA	NA	TGTGCCAGCTCACTTGGCGGAAACTATGGCTACACCTTC	CASSLGGNYGYTF
TRBV5-5	TRBJ1-3	TRBD1	NA	TGTGCCAGCAGCTTGGATGGGACAGCAAGAAACACCATATATTTT	CASSLDGTARNTIYF
TRBV11-2	TRBJ2-1	TRBD2	few	TGTGCCAGCAGCTTAGGGACTAGCGGCTCCTACAATGAGCAGTTCTTC	CASSLGTSGSYNEQFF
TRBV19	TRBJ2-7	TRBD2	NA	TGTGCCAGTAGTATAGAAACTAGCGGGATCGGTTTGTCCTACGAGCAGTACTTC	CASSIETSGIGLSYEQYF
TRBV5-4	TRBJ2-7	TRBD2	NA	TGTGCCAGCAAGGCTAGCGGGAGCAGGAGGGACGAGCAGTACTTC	CASKASGSRRDEQYF
TRBV3-1/TRBV3-2	TRBJ1-6	NA	NA	TGTGCCAGCAGCCAAGAAAAGGGGCGGCGGCCCCTCCACTTT	CASSQEKGRRPLHF
TRBV19	TRBJ2-5	TRBD1	few	TGTGCCAGTAGTATAGATCACGGACAGGGGCGAGAGACCCAGTACTTC	CASSIDHGQGRETQYF
TRBV29-1	TRBJ2-1	TRBD2	once	TGCAGCGTTGACCCGGCGGGAGGGCCTAGCTCCTACAATGAGCAGTTCTTC	CSVDPAGGPSSYNEQFF
TRBV6-4	TRBJ2-1	TRBD2	many	TGTGCCAGCAGTGGGACTAGCGACAATGAGCAGTTCTTC	CASSGTSDNEQFF
TRBV18	TRBJ1-2	NA	NA	TGTGCCAGCCAAAAAAGGAGGGGTGGCTACACCTTC	CASQKRRGGYTF
TRBV29-1	TRBJ2-5	TRBD1	NA	TGCAGCGTTTCCGCCGGGACAGGGAGGGGAGAGACCCAGTACTTC	CSVSAGTGRGETQYF
TRBV24-1	TRBJ2-5	NA	once	TGTGCCACCAGTGATATCCCGAGCGAGACCCAGTACTTC	CATSDIPSETQYF
TRBV6-6	TRBJ2-3	TRBD2	NA	TGTGCCAGCAATAAGCGGGACGGGGATACGCAGTATTTT	CASNKRDGDTQYF
TRBV6-5	TRBJ2-6	NA	NA	TGTGCCAGCACCGCACTCTCTGGGGCCAACGTCCTGACTTTC	CASTALSGANVLTF
TRBV19	TRBJ1-1	NA	NA	TGTGCCAGTCGTCTGGGCGTGAACACTGAAGCTTTCTTT	CASRLGVNTEAFF
TRBV4-3	TRBJ2-1	NA	NA	TGCGCCAGCAGCCAAGAATTCCAGGGGCTGGGGTGGGAGCAGTTCTTC	CASSQEFQGLGWEQFF
TRBV7-2	TRBJ1-5	NA	NA	TGTGCCAGCAGCTCCACAGGTCGCAATCAGCCCCAGCATTTT	CASSSTGRNQPQHF
TRBV18	TRBJ2-3	NA	NA	TGTGCCAGCTCACCCCGGAGCGGGCAAGGCACAGATACGCAGTATTTT	CASSPRSGQGTDTQYF
TRBV2	TRBJ1-2	TRBD1	once	TGTGCCAGCAGTGAAGTAGGACAGGTACCCTATGGCTACACCTTC	CASSEVGQVPYGYTF
TRBV5-1	TRBJ2-3	NA	NA	TGCGCCAGCAGCCCCGTTTCAGGGCGTAGCACAGATACGCAGTATTTT	CASSPVSGRSTDTQYF
TRBV5-4	TRBJ2-7	NA	NA	TGTGCCAGCAGCTTGAACCAGAGGCGCGAGCAGTACTTC	CASSLNQRREQYF
TRBV5-6	TRBJ1-6	NA	NA	TGTGCCAGCAGCTTGGGGCCTACTTCGGGGTCACCCCTCCACTTT	CASSLGPTSGSPLHF